In this sample, the clone carrying this T cell receptor (beta chain) turned up a few times. Antigen: not known. The data stem from a study of blood T cells in healthy people across ages. Regarding the study as a whole: Roughly linearly, TCR beta diversity per million T cells fell as age increased.

Total RNA extracted from each sample amounted to at least 5.5 micrograms. Primers used in a second PCR of roughly 6 to 11 cycles were a sample-barcoded 5' primer and a J-beta primer mix. TCRdb reprocessed the 5' RACE reads with MiXCR, giving one entry per CDR3 protein. Among around 1,800,000 distinct CDR3 sequences, roughly two fifths were seen once, and the ten largest hold 23%. From germline, CDR1 is SGHDT and CDR2 YYEEEE. The CDR3 is 17 amino acids. V gave up 5 bases and J gave up 0 bases, with 18 bases separating them. The V and J genes are TRBV5-6 and TRBJ2-4; possible D gene TRBD1, 5 bases. This clonotype originated in a human donor in good health. The source material was blood. CDR3: CASSCTVDTLAKNIQYF. In DNA, the CDR3 is TGTGCCAGCAGTTGCACCGTGGACACCTTAGCCAAAAACATTCAGTACTTC.